This T cell receptor (beta chain) was observed in a study of technical replicates of blood from a handful of donors. TCRdb's table, derived via immunoSEQ multiplex PCR, lists solely in-frame clones and lacks some. The sample lists 70,000 to 85,000 clones; 92% were seen once. Trimming took off 2 bases at V and 4 bases at J, with 9 bases between the two ends. CDR3 length: 14 amino acids. Germline CDR1 SNHLY, CDR2 FYNNEI. The table lists this clone with a count of one. The sequence was obtained from a human donor in good health. V and J are TRBV2 and TRBJ1-5, with no clear D. Sequenced: T cells isolated from PBMCs. The CDR3 DNA reads TGTGCCAGCAGTGAACAGGTGGTGAATCAGCCCCAGCATTTT. It translates to CASSEQVVNQPQHF. The whole variable domain, remainder taken from reference TRBV2 and TRBJ1-5, is EPEVTQTPSHQVTQMGQEVILRCVPISNHLYFYWYRQILGQKVEFLVSFYNNEISEKSEIFDDQFSVERPDGSNFTLKIRSTKLEDSAMYFCASSEQVVNQPQHFGDGTRLSIL.